The clone carrying this T cell receptor (beta chain) was seen a few times. The data are from a study of blood T cell repertoires in COVID-19. About the study: In each case, the material was cDNA or gDNA derived from T cells, B-cell-depleted T cells, or PBMCs.

Clones were sequenced by immunoSEQ multiplex PCR, and TCRdb holds only the in-frame ones, with some missing. The table has approximately 170,000 clones, 80% to 90% seen once. Germline-derived CDR1 and CDR2 are KGHDR and SFDVKD. The CDR3 spans 14 residues. The V gene end was trimmed by 4 bases and the J gene end by 4 bases; junction bases not matched to a gene: 3. The chain uses TRBV24-1 and TRBJ2-1, with TRBD2 identical over 7 bases. The clonotype originates from a woman aged 80 or over with COVID-19, enrolled during active disease. The sequenced sample was peripheral blood. The CDR3: CATSDSGLYNEQFF. CDR3 DNA sequence: TGTGCCACCAGTGACTCGGGACTATACAATGAGCAGTTCTTC.